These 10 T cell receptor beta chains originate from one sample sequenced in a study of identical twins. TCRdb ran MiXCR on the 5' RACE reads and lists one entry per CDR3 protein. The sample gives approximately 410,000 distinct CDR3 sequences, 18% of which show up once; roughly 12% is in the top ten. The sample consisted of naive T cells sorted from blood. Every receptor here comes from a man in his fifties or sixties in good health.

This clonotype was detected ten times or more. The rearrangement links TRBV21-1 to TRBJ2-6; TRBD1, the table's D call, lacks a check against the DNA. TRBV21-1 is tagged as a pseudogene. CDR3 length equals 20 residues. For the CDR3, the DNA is TGTGCCAGCAGCAAAGACCCCGGACAGGCCCAACACTCTGGGGCCAACGTCCTGACTTTC. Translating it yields CASSKDPGQAQHSGANVLTF.

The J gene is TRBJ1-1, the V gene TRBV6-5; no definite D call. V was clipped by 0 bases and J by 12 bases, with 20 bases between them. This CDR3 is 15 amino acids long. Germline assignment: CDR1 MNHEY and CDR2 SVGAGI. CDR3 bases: TGTGCCAGCAGTTACTCAGGATCGGTGCGACGTAGGTCTTTCTTT. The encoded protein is CASSYSGSVRRRSFF.

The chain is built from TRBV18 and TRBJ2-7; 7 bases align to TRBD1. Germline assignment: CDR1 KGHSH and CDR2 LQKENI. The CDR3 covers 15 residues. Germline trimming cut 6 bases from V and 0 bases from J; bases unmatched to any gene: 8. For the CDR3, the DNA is TGTGCCAGCTCCGCAGGAACAGGGGACTCCTACGAGCAGTACTTC. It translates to CASSAGTGDSYEQYF.

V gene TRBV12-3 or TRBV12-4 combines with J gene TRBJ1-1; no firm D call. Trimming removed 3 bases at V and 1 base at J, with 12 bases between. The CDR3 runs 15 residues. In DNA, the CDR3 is TGTGCCAGCAGTTTTTCTCCTACCGGGAACACTGAAGCTTTCTTT. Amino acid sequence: CASSFSPTGNTEAFF.

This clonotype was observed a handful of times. The CDR3 protein is CATSREGLNYNEQFF. CDR3 coding DNA: TGTGCCACCAGCAGAGAGGGACTAAATTACAATGAGCAGTTCTTC. The rearrangement uses TRBV15 and TRBJ2-1; 7 bases align to TRBD2. The CDR3 consists of 15 residues. V lost 0 bases, J lost 4 bases, and 3 bases stayed unmatched. Looked up from germline, CDR1 is LNHNV and CDR2 is YYDKDF (reference sequence). The whole variable domain, filled in from reference TRBV15 and TRBJ2-1, reads DAMVIQNPRYQVTQFGKPVTLSCSQTLNHNVMYWYQQKSSQAPKLLFHYYDKDFNNEADTPDNFQSRRPNTSFCFLDIRSPGLGDTAMYLCATSREGLNYNEQFFGPGTRLTVL.

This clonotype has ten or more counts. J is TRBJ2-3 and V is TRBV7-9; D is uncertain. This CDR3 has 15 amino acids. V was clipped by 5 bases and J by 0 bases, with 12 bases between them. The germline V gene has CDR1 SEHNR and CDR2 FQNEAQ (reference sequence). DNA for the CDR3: TGTGCCAGCAGCCCTAGGGTCCTTAGCACAGATACGCAGTATTTT. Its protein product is CASSPRVLSTDTQYF.

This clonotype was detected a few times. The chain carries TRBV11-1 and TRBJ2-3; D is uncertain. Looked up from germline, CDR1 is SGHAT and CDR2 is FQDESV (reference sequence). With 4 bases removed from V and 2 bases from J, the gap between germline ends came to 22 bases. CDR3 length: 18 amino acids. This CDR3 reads CASSSPSPSGEVTDTQYF. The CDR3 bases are TGTGCCAGCAGCTCGCCCTCCCCCTCTGGAGAGGTCACAGATACGCAGTATTTT. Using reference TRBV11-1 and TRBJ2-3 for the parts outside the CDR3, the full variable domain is EAEVAQSPRYKITEKSQAVAFWCDPISGHATLYWYRQILGQGPELLVQFQDESVVDDSQLPKDRFSAERLKGVDSTLKIQPAELGDSAMYLCASSSPSPSGEVTDTQYFGPGTRLTVL.

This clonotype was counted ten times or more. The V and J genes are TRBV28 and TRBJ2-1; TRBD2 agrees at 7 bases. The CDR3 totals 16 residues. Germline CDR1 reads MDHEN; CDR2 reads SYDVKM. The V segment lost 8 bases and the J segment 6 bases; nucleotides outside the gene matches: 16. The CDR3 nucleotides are TGTGCCAGCCACACTTCGAGGAGGGGACTAACCAATGAGCAGTTCTTC. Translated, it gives CASHTSRRGLTNEQFF.

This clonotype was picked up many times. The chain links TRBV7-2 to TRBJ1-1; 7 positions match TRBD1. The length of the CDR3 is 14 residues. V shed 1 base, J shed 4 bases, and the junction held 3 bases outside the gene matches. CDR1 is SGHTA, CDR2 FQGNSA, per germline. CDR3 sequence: CASSLVPGGTEAFF. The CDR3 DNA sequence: TGTGCCAGCAGCTTAGTACCAGGGGGCACTGAAGCTTTCTTT.

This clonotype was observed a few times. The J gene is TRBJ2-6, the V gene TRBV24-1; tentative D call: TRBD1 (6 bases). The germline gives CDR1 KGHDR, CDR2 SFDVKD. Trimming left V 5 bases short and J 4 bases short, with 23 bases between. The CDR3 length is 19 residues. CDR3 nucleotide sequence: TGTGCCACCAGTGTCGGCAGGGGAGAGTGGGCGCGAGGGGCCAACGTCCTGACTTTC. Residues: CATSVGRGEWARGANVLTF.